Below, one T cell receptor (beta chain) is given with its context. Its antigen is not identified. The data stem from a study of vaccination effects on CD4 cells after COVID-19. Looking at the study overall: The post-vaccine samples were taken, at the median, 72 days after the second dose.

The culture ran for 10 days, and then CD4+ T cells were isolated. Between March and December 2020, the person had a SARS-CoV-2 infection that PCR confirmed. The vaccine given was either BNT162b2 or mRNA-1273, in two doses. Cultures received IL-2 medium that replaced half the medium on days 3 and 7. The trim removed 5 bases at V and 1 base at J, leaving 13 bases unmatched. CDR1 is SGHRS, CDR2 YFSETQ, per germline. The CDR3 totals 17 residues. This table comes from immunoSEQ multiplex PCR, and its TCRdb copy is limited to in-frame clones, with some not included. The sample has roughly 51,000 clones, over 60% seen once.

Sequencing was performed on CD4+ T cells from PBMCs cultured without peptide, taken after COVID-19 vaccination. The chain joins TRBV5-1 to TRBJ2-3, with 7 bases aligning to TRBD2. The TCR sequence derives from a human donor who had a prior SARS-CoV-2 infection. The CDR3 nucleotides read TGCGCCAGCAGTTACGGGGGACTAACGGCCGGCACAGATACGCAGTATTTT. Protein: CASSYGGLTAGTDTQYF.